Below, 7 T cell receptor beta chains from the same sample are listed, as sequenced in a study of PD-L1 blockade in urothelial cancer. Stated time point: pretreatment peripheral blood. Libraries were prepared by immunoSEQ multiplex PCR; TCRdb keeps only in-frame clonotypes and omits some of them. The table has about 53,000 clones, 87% seen once. The input for sequencing was PBMCs, taken around atezolizumab (anti-PD-L1) treatment. The receptors shown here come from a woman aged 55 to 70 with urothelial cancer.

This clone was seen only once. The chain recombines TRBV9 with TRBJ1-1; D is possibly TRBD1 (6 bases). This CDR3 spans 16 amino acids. Germline V gives CDR1 SGDLS, CDR2 YYNGEE. The ends were cut back, 1 base at V and 0 bases at J, with 13 bases in the middle. The CDR3 DNA reads TGTGCCAGCAGCGTATCTCGGGGGGGGCTGAACACTGAAGCTTTCTTT. Amino acid sequence: CASSVSRGGLNTEAFF. Using reference TRBV9 and TRBJ1-1 for the parts outside the CDR3, the full variable domain is DSGVTQTPKHLITATGQRVTLRCSPRSGDLSVYWYQQSLDQGLQFLIQYYNGEERAKGNILERFSAQQFPDLHSELNLSSLELGDSALYFCASSVSRGGLNTEAFFGQGTRLTVV.

The chain is built from TRBV14 and TRBJ1-1; D is possibly TRBD1 (6 bases). The CDR3 contains 14 residues. Trimming cost V 3 bases and J 1 base, with 9 bases left between them. From germline, CDR1 is SGHDN and CDR2 FVKESK. CDR3 protein: CASSHRGGNTEAFF. The CDR3 DNA reads TGTGCCAGCAGCCATCGAGGGGGGAACACTGAAGCTTTCTTT.

The V call is TRBV9, the J call TRBJ1-3; 7 positions match TRBD1. The germline gives CDR1 SGDLS, CDR2 YYNGEE. V gave up 3 bases and J gave up 0 bases; unmatched junction bases: 12. The CDR3 extends over 18 amino acids. This CDR3 is CASSATGTALSSGNTIYF. The CDR3 DNA reads TGTGCCAGCAGCGCGACCGGGACAGCACTTAGCTCTGGAAACACCATATATTTT.

The chain couples TRBV19 to TRBJ2-2; TRBD1 is a possible D gene (9 bases). This CDR3 region has 18 residues. V was trimmed by 4 bases and J by 9 bases, leaving 27 bases between them. The germline gives CDR1 LNHDA, CDR2 SQIVND (reference sequence). The CDR3 nucleotides are TGTGCCAGTAGTACGAATAGCGGGACAGGGATGAGGAGTAGGGAGCTGTTTTTT. This translates into CASSTNSGTGMRSRELFF.

This clone was detected once. This chain uses TRBV25-1 with TRBJ1-1; the D is unclear. The V and J ends lost 6 bases and 3 bases respectively, with 14 bases between them. In germline, CDR1 is MGHDK, CDR2 SYGVNS. The CDR3 length is 14 residues. Here the CDR3 DNA reads TGTGCCAGCAGCGACCGGGGATCAGACACTGAAGCTTTCTTT. This translates into CASSDRGSDTEAFF.

This clone appeared a single time. The chain couples TRBV29-1 to TRBJ2-1; no firm D call. Germline-derived CDR1 and CDR2 are SQVTM and ANQGSEA. V shed 2 bases and J shed 3 bases, with 11 bases lying between them. The CDR3 loop spans 14 amino acids. The CDR3 DNA reads as TGCAGCGTTGAATGGCAGGCCCTCTACAATGAGCAGTTCTTC. It translates to CSVEWQALYNEQFF.

The V and J genes are TRBV20-1 and TRBJ1-1; no clear D. This CDR3 has 9 residues. V lost 4 bases to trimming and J lost 7 bases, with 4 bases between them. The germline gives CDR1 DFQATT, CDR2 SNEGSKA (reference sequence). For the CDR3, the DNA is TGCAGTGCTAATATTGAAGCTTTCTTT. Its translation is CSANIEAFF.